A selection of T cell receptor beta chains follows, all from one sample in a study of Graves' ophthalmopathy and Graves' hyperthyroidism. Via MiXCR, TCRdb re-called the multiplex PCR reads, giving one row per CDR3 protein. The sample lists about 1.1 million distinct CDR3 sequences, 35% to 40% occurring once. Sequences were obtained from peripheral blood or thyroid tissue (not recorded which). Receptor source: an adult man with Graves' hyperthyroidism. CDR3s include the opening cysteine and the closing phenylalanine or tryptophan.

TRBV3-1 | CASSRTDPETQYF
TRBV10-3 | CAISESTHEQYF
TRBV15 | CATSRGAGTGAYEQYF
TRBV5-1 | CASSTDSNQPQHF
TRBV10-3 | CAISEYTQETQYF
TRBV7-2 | CASSLGLVIGGRGNQPQHF
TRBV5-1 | CASSLETSGANVLTF
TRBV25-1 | CARAGTGGIRNYGYTF
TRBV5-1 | CASSPQPGPLGGGEQYF
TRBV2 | CASIPGSGNYGYTGELFF
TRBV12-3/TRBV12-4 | CASTPAGSLRQPQHF
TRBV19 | CASSIRDSPLHF
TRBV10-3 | CAIKRATNEKLFF
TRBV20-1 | CSADPPGDNSNQPQHF
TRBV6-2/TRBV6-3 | CASNLGTGINQPQHF
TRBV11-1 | CASSLRTWETQYF
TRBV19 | CASLKRATSSGANVLTF
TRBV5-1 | CASSLVRELFF
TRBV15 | CATSRRQADAETQYF
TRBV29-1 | CSVEGRLGATEAF
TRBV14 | CASSQARFRSYTGELFF
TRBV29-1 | CSVNLIAGPEETQYF
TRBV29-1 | CSVAGDRQETQYF
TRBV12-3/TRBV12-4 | CASSAGGRDRPQHF
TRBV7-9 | CASSLGQGGPLHF
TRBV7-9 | CASSAGGYTF